This TCR beta chain was sequenced during a study of T cell responses to AZD1222 COVID-19 vaccine (dated by TCRdb to about 2021). With respect to the entire study: Because spike-specific TCR depth and breadth did not differ between the two schedules, AZD1222 recipients who got a second dose at roughly 4 weeks were pooled with those who got a second dose at roughly 12 weeks. Trial participants were enrolled by age into subgroups of 18-55, 56-69 and 70-plus years, and roughly 150, 30 and 60 TCR-sequenced participants, respectively, were included in these subgroups. A total of around 240 trial participants underwent TCR sequencing, of whom around 200 received two doses of AZD1222 and about 25 received two doses of the MenACWY control vaccine.

The full study reports these points: Participants were mostly white British, with more females than males. The authors suggested clonal diversity may have been underestimated. Vaccine-associated CD4 TCRs spanned the whole spike protein, with dominant responses in regions 160-218 and 743-854. Because no day 14 peak-response samples were available, repertoires were characterized only after the peak T cell response. In the small 56-69-year group, the increase in depth fell short of significance, most likely because of low power. Nearly half of unique spike-specific TCRs reportedly recognized epitopes outside regions mutated in the B.1.351 and B.1.1.7 variants. Conclusions about previously exposed vaccinees are limited, since just five to seven AZD1222 recipients were seropositive for SARS-CoV-2 at baseline. A significant rise in spike-specific TCR breadth and depth was observed after two AZD1222 doses relative to day 0 and relative to MenACWY recipients.

The germline V gene encodes CDR1 SGHVS and CDR2 FQNEAQ. The trim is 0 bases for V and 4 bases for J, with a gap of 7 bases between the germline ends. The CDR3, cysteine through phenylalanine, is 14 amino acids long. Just CDR3 DNA is preserved here, 42 bases in frame from base 1. The CDR3 regions of human TCRbeta chains were analyzed by immunosequencing. In the source study's methods: Repertoire TCRs were matched against a reference library of SARS-CoV-2-specific TCRs generated with the MIRA antigen-specificity platform. Breadth meant the fraction of unique TCRs that were SARS-CoV-2-associated, whereas depth meant the fraction of total T cells that were SARS-CoV-2-associated. Using the MIRA data, each spike-specific TCR was assigned both to the spike region to which the TCR was reactive and to a CD4 or CD8 class. Log10-transformed breadth and depth values were compared by one-way ANOVA with Sidak's multiple comparisons tests. TCRdb re-hosts the immuneACCESS table, in-frame sequences only. Its copies lack some clones; in the studies checked, an unresolved V gene accounts for under half of them, and the cause for the rest is not known. V, J and clone size reflect that table, while D and trimming were determined from the DNA. The sample profile shows 90,000 to 150,000 clones; around 87% of them were found once. The top ten clonotypes cover about 3.5% of the sample.

Explained via the paper, the time point label denotes: baseline before first vaccination. Vaccinee samples were obtained from the UK trials COV001 and COV002, which included a single-blind randomized controlled phase 2/3 trial of AZD1222 (ChAdOx1 nCoV-19) in healthy adults. Trial participant PBMC samples were collected at day 0 and day 28 after the second dose for TCRbeta chain sequencing. With respect to this clone: Its antigen target is currently unknown. Base qualities were left out, and no much larger clone turns up one base away.

The source material was peripheral blood, sampled on day 0 of AZD1222 vaccination. This chain joins TRBV7-8 to TRBJ1-5, with the D gene not clear enough to name. The TCR originated in an adult in good health. The sequence in DNA is TGTGCCAGCAGCTTAGCCGGCGGGAATCAGCCCCAGCATTTT. This translates into CASSLAGGNQPQHF.